Each of the 8 T cell receptor beta chains below was sequenced from the same sample in a study of T cells in Graves' hyperthyroidism and ophthalmopathy. RNA transcripts gave rise to amplified TCR beta CDR3 regions. A set of HTBI primers served as the primers for a first-round RT-PCR of the TCR CDR3. From the multiplex PCR reads, TCRdb called clonotypes with MiXCR, one entry per CDR3 protein. The sample carries almost 500,000 distinct CDR3 sequences, about 22% recorded once. Sequencing was performed on blood. Receptors originate from a woman between 70 and 85 years old with Graves' ophthalmopathy.

This clonotype was seen only a few times. The V and J genes are TRBV3-1 and TRBJ1-5; D gene unclear. CDR1 and CDR2 from the germline V gene are LGHDT and YNNKEL (reference sequence). Trimming removed 4 bases at V and 6 bases at J, with 10 bases between. The CDR3 consists of 13 residues. Written as DNA, the CDR3 is TGTGCCAGCAGCCGAACAGAGGCTCAGCCCCAGCATTTT. Residues: CASSRTEAQPQHF.

This clonotype appeared many times. The rearrangement joins TRBV20-1 to TRBJ1-2; D may be TRBD1 (6 bases). Trimming shortened V by 6 bases and J by 4 bases, and 15 bases separated the two germline ends. This CDR3 region has 13 residues. Germline V CDR1 and CDR2: DFQATT, SNEGSKA (reference sequence). CDR3 coding DNA: TGCAGTGCCCCGGACAGTCGGAGCTATGGCTACACCTTC. Translation gives CSAPDSRSYGYTF.

This clonotype was detected ten times or more. The chain joins TRBV2 to TRBJ2-1; the match to TRBD2 covers 7 bases. V shed 8 bases and J 3 bases; nucleotides not matched to a gene: 13. Germline CDR1 reads SNHLY; CDR2 reads FYNNEI. CDR3 length: 16 amino acids. CDR3 nucleotides: TGTGCCAGCCGCCTTCGGGCGGGAGTAGACTACAATGAGCAGTTCTTC. Translation gives CASRLRAGVDYNEQFF. Filled out from reference TRBV2 and TRBJ2-1, the complete variable domain reads EPEVTQTPSHQVTQMGQEVILRCVPISNHLYFYWYRQILGQKVEFLVSFYNNEISEKSEIFDDQFSVERPDGSNFTLKIRSTKLEDSAMYFCASRLRAGVDYNEQFFGPGTRLTVL.

This clonotype was seen a few times. The genes are TRBV10-3 and TRBJ2-7, with 10 bases that match TRBD1. Germline V gene lookup returns CDR1 ENHRY and CDR2 SYGVKD. The CDR3 has 15 amino acids. V shed 6 bases and J 6 bases; nucleotides not matched to a gene: 11. In nucleotides, the CDR3 is TGTGCCATCAGGGATGGGACAGGGGAGGACGGCGAGCAGTACTTC. Its protein product is CAIRDGTGEDGEQYF.

A note on this clonotype: An end of the junction does not agree with germline; a read error may underlie this. The chain carries TRBV7-3 and TRBJ2-2, with D perhaps being TRBD1 or TRBD2 (6 bases each). The CDR3 totals 17 residues. Germline CDR1 and CDR2: SGHTA and FQGTGA. The CDR3 bases are TGCGCCAGCAGCTTGGGGGTTACGGGGGCTCGTACCGGGGAGCTGTTTTTT. Protein: CASSLGVTGARTGELFF.

This clonotype showed up many times. The V gene is TRBV7-9, the J gene TRBJ2-5; tentatively, D is TRBD2 (6 bases). This CDR3 contains 14 residues. Trimming took 2 bases from V and 4 from J, leaving 11 bases between them. Germline values: CDR1 SEHNR, CDR2 FQNEAQ (reference sequence). This chain's CDR3 is CASSLRRGGETQYF. The DNA for the CDR3 is TGTGCCAGCAGCTTAAGGAGGGGCGGAGAGACCCAGTACTTC.

J is TRBJ2-6 and V is TRBV12-3 or TRBV12-4, with 9 bases matching TRBD1. This CDR3 contains 19 residues. V dropped 8 bases and J dropped 0; count of bases not matched to a gene: 14. Written as DNA, the CDR3 is TGTGCCAGCTCACCCACCCCGGGACAGGGATCCTCTGGGGCCAACGTCCTGACTTTC. Protein: CASSPTPGQGSSGANVLTF.

V gene TRBV5-1 combines with J gene TRBJ1-6, with D unclear. The ends were cut back, 4 bases at V and 9 bases at J, with 11 bases in the middle. The germline V gene encodes CDR1 SGHRS and CDR2 YFSETQ. This CDR3 region has 13 residues. In nucleotides, the CDR3 is TGCGCCAGCAGCGCATCCAGTATTTCACCCCTCCACTTT. Amino acid sequence: CASSASSISPLHF.